The source of this T cell receptor beta chain is a study of blood T cells in healthy people across ages. V lost 0 bases and J lost 0, with 10 bases in between. The CDR3 loop spans 16 amino acids. Germline V gives CDR1 LGHNA, CDR2 YSLEER. The use of a sample-barcoded 5' primer and a J-beta primer mix characterized a second PCR of roughly 7 to 11 cycles. TCRdb reanalysed the 5' RACE reads using MiXCR and keeps one entry per CDR3 protein. Of about 2 million distinct CDR3 sequences in the sample, about 50% were seen once. Sequencing input: blood. The V call is TRBV4-3, the J call TRBJ2-3; the D is unclear. The clonotype comes from a woman in her 40s in good health. CDR3 region: CASSQDAAFSTDTQYF. CDR3 nucleotides: TGCGCCAGCAGCCAAGATGCGGCATTTAGCACAGATACGCAGTATTTT.